This T cell receptor beta chain comes out of a study of blood T cell repertoires in COVID-19. Study context: The cDNA or gDNA used as material had been derived from T cells, B-cell-depleted T cells, or PBMCs.

Seattle patients were enrolled while actively infected and followed longitudinally. Sequencing used immunoSEQ multiplex PCR; TCRdb keeps in-frame clones, though not all of them. The sample includes about 530,000 clones, approximately 88% of them seen just once. J gave up 8 bases and V 6 bases, and 8 bases lay outside the gene matches. The germline CDR1 and CDR2 sequences are MDHEN and SYDVKM. The CDR3 is 14 residues long. Sample: peripheral blood. This chain links TRBV28 with TRBJ1-4, with 8 positions matching TRBD1. The TCR sequence derives from a woman aged 50 to 60 with COVID-19, enrolled during active disease. CDR3 residues: CASRLQGGEEKLFF. The DNA for the CDR3 is TGTGCCAGCAGGTTACAGGGGGGAGAAGAAAAACTGTTTTTT.